This is a list of T cell receptor beta chains from one sample in a study of cytomegalovirus exposure and HLA in healthy donors. Profiled with immunoSEQ multiplex PCR; TCRdb holds only in-frame clones, not every one. The sample records 110,000 to 150,000 clones, about 80% being singletons. What was sequenced was PBMCs. The receptors shown here come from a male donor in good health and CMV-seropositive. The CDR3 runs from the conserved cysteine through the conserved F or W. Each record gives: CDR3 DNA, CDR3 protein, V gene, J gene, D gene, clone size. D genes are given only for firm matches. Clone size appears in some rows only: once, few, many, or a class for an expanded clone.

cdr3_nt: TGTGCCAGCTCACCACGAGCAGGGCGTAAGAGCGGGAGCACCTACGAGCAGTACTTC
cdr3_aa: CASSPRAGRKSGSTYEQYF
v_call: TRBV18
j_call: TRBJ2-7
d_call: TRBD2
clone_size: -

cdr3_nt: TGCAGCGTAGCTCCAGGGTTAGGGACAGATACGCAGTATTTT
cdr3_aa: CSVAPGLGTDTQYF
v_call: TRBV29-1
j_call: TRBJ2-3
d_call: -
clone_size: -

cdr3_nt: TGTGCCAGCAGTGTTGGACAGGGAGGTTACAATGAGCAGTTCTTC
cdr3_aa: CASSVGQGGYNEQFF
v_call: TRBV6-1
j_call: TRBJ2-1
d_call: TRBD1
clone_size: few

cdr3_nt: TGTGCCAGCAGCGGCCAGGGGGGAGTCCTGTCGTCGGGTTTGGAGACCCAGTACTTC
cdr3_aa: CASSGQGGVLSSGLETQYF
v_call: TRBV9
j_call: TRBJ2-5
d_call: -
clone_size: -

cdr3_nt: TGTGCCAGCAGTGTGGGGCCAGATACGCAGTATTTT
cdr3_aa: CASSVGPDTQYF
v_call: TRBV2
j_call: TRBJ2-3
d_call: -
clone_size: -

cdr3_nt: TGTGCCAGCAGTTACTCAGGACAGGGATCTTCCTACGAGCAGTACTTC
cdr3_aa: CASSYSGQGSSYEQYF
v_call: TRBV6-5
j_call: TRBJ2-7
d_call: TRBD1
clone_size: -

cdr3_nt: TGCGCCAGCAGCTTGGGAACAGCCTCTGGAAACACCATATATTTT
cdr3_aa: CASSLGTASGNTIYF
v_call: TRBV5-1
j_call: TRBJ1-3
d_call: -
clone_size: few

cdr3_nt: TGTGCCAGCAGCCCGCCCCAGCGGGAGATCTCGGATGAGCAGTTCTTC
cdr3_aa: CASSPPQREISDEQFF
v_call: TRBV11-2
j_call: TRBJ2-1
d_call: TRBD2
clone_size: -

cdr3_nt: TGTGCCAGCAGCAGCTACAGATCTGGGGCCAACGTCCTGACTTTC
cdr3_aa: CASSSYRSGANVLTF
v_call: TRBV7-8
j_call: TRBJ2-6
d_call: -
clone_size: -

cdr3_nt: TGTGCCAGCAGCGCTTACGACAGTTATAATGGCTACACCTTC
cdr3_aa: CASSAYDSYNGYTF
v_call: TRBV7-9
j_call: TRBJ1-2
d_call: -
clone_size: -

cdr3_nt: TGTGCCAGCAGTGAGGGCCCTAACTATGGCTACACCTTC
cdr3_aa: CASSEGPNYGYTF
v_call: TRBV27
j_call: TRBJ1-2
d_call: -
clone_size: -

cdr3_nt: TGCGCCAGCAGCTTAACCACAGGGGGTATGGAGACCCAGTACTTC
cdr3_aa: CASSLTTGGMETQYF
v_call: TRBV5-1
j_call: TRBJ2-5
d_call: TRBD1
clone_size: -

cdr3_nt: TGTGCCAGCAGTGAAGTACAGGGCTACTATGGCTACACCTTC
cdr3_aa: CASSEVQGYYGYTF
v_call: TRBV6-1
j_call: TRBJ1-2
d_call: -
clone_size: once

cdr3_nt: TGTGCCAGCAGCGTTAGTTGGGGACTAGCGGGAGCTGAGCAGTACTTC
cdr3_aa: CASSVSWGLAGAEQYF
v_call: TRBV9
j_call: TRBJ2-7
d_call: TRBD2
clone_size: -

cdr3_nt: TGTGCCAGCAGCCTAAGCGGGGGGGCCTATGTGCAGTACTTC
cdr3_aa: CASSLSGGAYVQYF
v_call: TRBV7-8
j_call: TRBJ2-7
d_call: TRBD2
clone_size: -

cdr3_nt: TGTGCCAGCAGCGTAGAGGACAGGTTCTATGGCTACACCTTC
cdr3_aa: CASSVEDRFYGYTF
v_call: TRBV9
j_call: TRBJ1-2
d_call: TRBD1
clone_size: -

cdr3_nt: TGTGCCAGCAGTTTAGTCCCAGGGGGGAAAGCTTTCTTT
cdr3_aa: CASSLVPGGKAFF
v_call: TRBV28
j_call: TRBJ1-1
d_call: TRBD1
clone_size: few

cdr3_nt: TGTGCCAGCAGTTTATCGGTCCCAGTCACCTACGAGCAGTACTTC
cdr3_aa: CASSLSVPVTYEQYF
v_call: TRBV27
j_call: TRBJ2-7
d_call: -
clone_size: -

cdr3_nt: TGTGCCAGCAGTAAAGCGGGACTAGCGGGGGGGTACTCCTACAATGAGCAGTTCTTC
cdr3_aa: CASSKAGLAGGYSYNEQFF
v_call: TRBV2
j_call: TRBJ2-1
d_call: TRBD2
clone_size: -

cdr3_nt: TGTGCCAGCAGTTTACTGGGAGATGGCCAAGAGACCCAGTACTTC
cdr3_aa: CASSLLGDGQETQYF
v_call: TRBV27
j_call: TRBJ2-5
d_call: -
clone_size: -

cdr3_nt: TGCGCCAGCAGCCAAGAGGGGGGGACAGGGGAAGGGATTCAGTACTTC
cdr3_aa: CASSQEGGTGEGIQYF
v_call: TRBV4-3
j_call: TRBJ2-4
d_call: TRBD1
clone_size: -

cdr3_nt: TGTGCCAGCAGGCGGGTGGCCCTAGGCAATCAGCCCCAGCATTTT
cdr3_aa: CASRRVALGNQPQHF
v_call: TRBV27
j_call: TRBJ1-5
d_call: -
clone_size: -

cdr3_nt: TGCAGCGTCCACAATGGACTAGCGGGAGGCGAGCAGTACTTC
cdr3_aa: CSVHNGLAGGEQYF
v_call: TRBV29-1
j_call: TRBJ2-7
d_call: TRBD2
clone_size: -

cdr3_nt: TGCGCCGGCCGGGACAGGGGGCTAGGGACTAATGAAAAACTGTTTTTT
cdr3_aa: CAGRDRGLGTNEKLFF
v_call: TRBV10-1
j_call: TRBJ1-4
d_call: TRBD1
clone_size: few

cdr3_nt: TGTGCCAGCAGCTCCGGGAGCGGGCGACCTGAGGCTTTCTTT
cdr3_aa: CASSSGSGRPEAFF
v_call: TRBV13
j_call: TRBJ1-1
d_call: -
clone_size: -

cdr3_nt: TGCGCCAGCAGTTGCAGGGTACCTTACGAGCAGTACTTC
cdr3_aa: CASSCRVPYEQYF
v_call: TRBV23-1
j_call: TRBJ2-7
d_call: -
clone_size: few

cdr3_nt: TGTGCCAGCAGCGTATTCGCCACCGGGACAGGGTTTCTTTCAAACTATGGCTACACCTTC
cdr3_aa: CASSVFATGTGFLSNYGYTF
v_call: TRBV9
j_call: TRBJ1-2
d_call: TRBD1
clone_size: -

cdr3_nt: TGTGCCAGTAGTCTTCTTGGCAGTTCAAATTCACCCCTCCACTTT
cdr3_aa: CASSLLGSSNSPLHF
v_call: TRBV19
j_call: TRBJ1-6
d_call: -
clone_size: -